These 18 T cell receptor beta chains originate from one sample sequenced in a study of shared clonotypes between healthy human individuals (dated by TCRdb to the early 2020s). The library was made by the immunoSEQ multiplex PCR assay. What TCRdb holds here is the immuneACCESS table cut down to in-frame rearrangements. Part of the clones is not present; checked against another copy, under half of the missing clones reflect an unresolved V gene, and the others are unexplained. In this sample the table shows almost 750,000 clones, about two thirds of which occur a single time. The ten largest clones add up to under 2% of the sample. Specimen: memory CD4+ T cells sorted from blood. Per the publication, the cell subset or site label means: CD45RA-negative fraction. The receptors shown here come from a woman aged 25-40 years in good health.

This clone was seen just once. J is TRBJ2-1 and V is TRBV5-1; D might be TRBD2 (5 bases). The CDR3 loop spans 14 amino acids. The germline V gene has CDR1 SGHRS and CDR2 YFSETQ. V was trimmed by 4 bases and J by 6 bases, leaving 14 bases between them. The CDR3 bases are TGCGCCAGCAGCCGGACTCGGACGGTCAATGAGCAGTTCTTC. It translates to CASSRTRTVNEQFF.

The rearrangement joins TRBV25-1 to TRBJ2-5; 7 bases map to TRBD1. The junction had 10 bases not matched to a gene; V was cut back by 2 bases and J by 1 base. This CDR3 spans 17 amino acids. The germline V gene has CDR1 MGHDK and CDR2 SYGVNS. The CDR3 loop reads CASSEPPKTGVQETQYF. CDR3 nucleotide sequence: TGTGCCAGCAGTGAACCCCCCAAAACAGGGGTCCAAGAGACCCAGTACTTC. The variable domain in full, completed from reference TRBV25-1 and TRBJ2-5, reads EADIYQTPRYLVIGTGKKITLECSQTMGHDKMYWYQQDPGMELHLIHYSYGVNSTEKGDLSSESTVSRIRTEHFPLTLESARPSHTSQYLCASSEPPKTGVQETQYFGPGTRLLVL.

This clone is a singleton in its sample. This chain uses TRBV7-2 with TRBJ2-7; 7 bases are a match to TRBD2. Trimming at V came to 5 bases and at J to 4 bases, leaving 17 bases not matched to a gene. Germline-derived CDR1 and CDR2 are SGHTA and FQGNSA. The CDR3 contains 17 residues. As DNA, the CDR3 is TGTGCCAGCAGCACCATTTTGGGCGGGAGTATACTTTACGAGCAGTACTTC. Its protein is CASSTILGGSILYEQYF.

The chain recombines TRBV6-5 with TRBJ1-5; no clear D. This CDR3 contains 14 residues. CDR1 is MNHEY and CDR2 is SVGAGI in the germline V gene. Between the trimmed V and J ends, which lost 4 bases and 5 bases, there was a span of 12 bases. For the CDR3, the DNA is TGTGCCAGCAGTTTTTCGCCGCCTTATCAGCCCCAGCATTTT. Amino acid sequence: CASSFSPPYQPQHF.

The CDR3 region is CASSYGTGRLQPQHF. DNA for the CDR3: TGTGCCAGCAGTTATGGGACAGGGAGACTTCAGCCCCAGCATTTT. The chain is built from TRBV28 and TRBJ1-5; 9 bases fit TRBD1. Germline CDR1 is MDHEN and CDR2 is SYDVKM. The length of the CDR3 is 15 residues. V trimming: 4 bases; J trimming: 6 bases; junction bases outside the gene matches: 7. The variable domain in full, with the rest retrieved from reference TRBV28 and TRBJ1-5, is DVKVTQSSRYLVKRTGEKVFLECVQDMDHENMFWYRQDPGLGLRLIYFSYDVKMKEKGDIPEGYSVSREKKERFSLILESASTNQTSMYLCASSYGTGRLQPQHFGDGTRLSIL.

The chain uses TRBV30 and TRBJ2-7, with a possible D match to TRBD1 (6 bases). Between the trimmed V and J ends, which lost 1 base and 9 bases, there was a span of 19 bases. The CDR3 contains 14 residues. Germline V gene lookup returns CDR1 GTSNPN and CDR2 SVGIG (reference sequence). The CDR3 reads CAWSGEQGIHGQYF. The CDR3 bases are TGTGCCTGGAGTGGGGAGCAGGGGATTCATGGGCAGTACTTC.

This clone appeared a few times. This may be a read error: a much more frequent sequence differs by one nucleotide. The same CDR3 also results from other DNA sequences found in this sample. The chain joins TRBV18 to TRBJ1-2; D uncertain. There are 13 residues in the CDR3. CDR1 KGHSH and CDR2 LQKENI come from the germline V gene. V gave up 2 bases and J gave up 2 bases, with 6 bases separating them. The CDR3 nucleotides read TGTGCCAGCTCACCAACGGAGAACTATGGCTACACCTTC. Protein: CASSPTENYGYTF.

CDR3 amino acids: CASSSTSGRYEQFF. For the CDR3, the DNA is TGCGCCAGCAGCTCGACTAGCGGGAGGTATGAGCAGTTCTTC. This chain uses TRBV5-1 with TRBJ2-1, with 13 bases lining up with TRBD2. CDR3 length: 14 amino acids. Germline V lookup: CDR1 SGHRS, CDR2 YFSETQ. J gave up 8 bases and V 3 bases, and 2 bases lay outside the gene matches.

The chain has TRBV25-1 and TRBJ2-7, with D possibly matching TRBD2 (5 bases). V lost 2 bases, J lost 0 bases, and 11 bases lay in between. Germline-derived CDR1 and CDR2 are MGHDK and SYGVNS. The CDR3 extends over 15 amino acids. The DNA for the CDR3 is TGTGCCAGCAGTGAAGACGGGGTTCTCTCCTACGAGCAGTACTTC. Protein: CASSEDGVLSYEQYF.

This rearrangement joins TRBV28 to TRBJ1-1, with a possible D match to TRBD1 (5 bases). The CDR3 consists of 12 residues. Trimming stripped 6 bases from V and 1 base from J, with 6 bases between. CDR1 is MDHEN and CDR2 is SYDVKM in the germline V gene. CDR3 sequence (DNA): TGTGCCAGCAGGACAGCGAACACTGAAGCTTTCTTT. Translation: CASRTANTEAFF. Supplemented by reference TRBV28 and TRBJ1-1, the full variable domain reads DVKVTQSSRYLVKRTGEKVFLECVQDMDHENMFWYRQDPGLGLRLIYFSYDVKMKEKGDIPEGYSVSREKKERFSLILESASTNQTSMYLCASRTANTEAFFGQGTRLTVV.

The rearrangement links TRBV5-4 to TRBJ1-5; D remains ambiguous. The CDR3 length is 12 residues. CDR1 is SGHNT and CDR2 is YYREEE in the germline V gene (reference sequence). Trimming cost V 2 bases and J 3 bases, with 3 bases left between them. The CDR3 region has the DNA TGTGCCAGCAGCTTAAACAATCAGCCCCAGCATTTT. Residues: CASSLNNQPQHF.

This sequence joins TRBV6-1 and TRBJ2-7; D gene ambiguous. CDR3 length: 14 residues. V was shortened by 6 bases and J by 0 bases, with 12 bases between the two germline ends. Germline V gene data show CDR1 as MNHNS and CDR2 as SASEGT. The CDR3 loop is CASSPLWSSYEQYF. The CDR3 nucleotides are TGTGCCAGCAGCCCTCTGTGGAGCTCCTACGAGCAGTACTTC.

This chain connects TRBV4-2 to TRBJ2-1; a weak D match, TRBD2 (6 bases). V dropped 1 base and J dropped 1 base, with 14 bases sitting between them. There are 17 residues in the CDR3. Per the germline V gene, CDR1 is LGHNA and CDR2 is YNFKEQ. The CDR3 DNA reads as TGTGCCAGCAGCCAAGTGATTGTAGCGGTGTCCTACAATGAGCAGTTCTTC. The encoded protein is CASSQVIVAVSYNEQFF.

The chain employs TRBV2 and TRBJ2-7, with a possible D match to TRBD2 (5 bases). Germline V lookup: CDR1 SNHLY, CDR2 FYNNEI. V gave up 2 bases and J gave up 7 bases, with 18 bases separating them. There are 15 residues in the CDR3. The chain's CDR3 is CASSEMSYSSGEQYF. CDR3 nucleotides: TGTGCCAGCAGTGAAATGTCCTACTCGTCGGGGGAGCAGTACTTC. Combining the CDR3 with reference TRBV2 and TRBJ2-7 gives the whole variable domain EPEVTQTPSHQVTQMGQEVILRCVPISNHLYFYWYRQILGQKVEFLVSFYNNEISEKSEIFDDQFSVERPDGSNFTLKIRSTKLEDSAMYFCASSEMSYSSGEQYFGPGTRLTVT.

The chain combines TRBV7-8 with TRBJ1-1; D call uncertain. The length of the CDR3 is 13 residues. V lost 6 bases, J lost 4 bases, and 12 bases lay in between. Germline loops: CDR1 SGHVS, CDR2 FQNEAQ. CDR3 residues: CASREQSSTEAFF. DNA for the CDR3: TGTGCCAGCAGAGAGCAATCTAGCACTGAAGCTTTCTTT.

This chain links TRBV18 with TRBJ2-1; 9 bases align to TRBD1. V lost 0 bases and J lost 7; bases outside the gene matches: 10. This CDR3 region has 17 residues. CDR1 KGHSH and CDR2 LQKENI come from the germline V gene. The CDR3 spells CASSPPVGQGKANEQFF. CDR3 sequence (DNA): TGTGCCAGCTCACCACCGGTAGGACAGGGGAAAGCGAATGAGCAGTTCTTC.

The chain recombines TRBV20-1 with TRBJ1-2; possible D gene TRBD1, 6 bases. The CDR3 extends over 11 amino acids. The V and J ends lost 4 bases and 8 bases respectively, with 11 bases between them. Germline CDR1 reads DFQATT; CDR2 reads SNEGSKA (reference sequence). CDR3 amino acids: CSATQGNGYTF. CDR3 bases: TGCAGTGCTACACAGGGTAACGGCTACACCTTC.

This clone was seen only once. V is TRBV7-9 and J is TRBJ2-7, with TRBD2 matching 14 bases. CDR3 length equals 17 residues. V gave up 6 bases and J gave up 5 bases; unmatched junction bases: 12. Germline values: CDR1 SEHNR, CDR2 FQNEAQ (reference sequence). The CDR3 spells CASSFRSGTSGSNEQYF. CDR3 nucleotides: TGTGCCAGCAGTTTTAGATCCGGGACTAGCGGGAGCAACGAGCAGTACTTC.